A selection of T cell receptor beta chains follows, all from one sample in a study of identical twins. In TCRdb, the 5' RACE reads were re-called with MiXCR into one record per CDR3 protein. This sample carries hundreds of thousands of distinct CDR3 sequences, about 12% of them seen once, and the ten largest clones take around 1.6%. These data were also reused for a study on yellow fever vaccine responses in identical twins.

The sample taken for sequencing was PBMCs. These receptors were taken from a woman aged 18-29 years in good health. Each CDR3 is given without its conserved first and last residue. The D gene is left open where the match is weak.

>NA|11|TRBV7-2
ASSSRAYNEQF
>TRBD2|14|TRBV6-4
ASSDGPGGTTDTQY
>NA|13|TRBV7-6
ASSPTRGLGTEAF
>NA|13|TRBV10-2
ASRRGGGNSYEQY
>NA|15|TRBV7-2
ASSRDGLADLTDTQY
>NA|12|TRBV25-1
ASSELKGGNVLT
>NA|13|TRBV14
ASSQEMGPRDGYT
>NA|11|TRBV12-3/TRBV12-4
ASSPKEAGNQY
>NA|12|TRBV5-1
ASSKPGLPLEQY
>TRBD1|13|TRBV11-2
ASSLVPGGTTEAF
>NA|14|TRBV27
ASSLWTGTSTDTQY
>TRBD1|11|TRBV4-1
ASSQGTGVEQY
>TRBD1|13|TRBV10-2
ASSADRGPYNEQF